This is a list of T cell receptor beta chains from one sample in a study of low-dose radiotherapy and immunotherapy resistance in tumors. TCRdb used MiXCR to reprocess the reads, holding one entry per CDR3 protein. The sample shows about 58,000 distinct CDR3 sequences, under 30% of them seen only once. The sample in question was PBMCs, obtained after low-dose radiotherapy plus immunotherapy. These receptors were obtained from a male donor with prostate cancer. CDR3s include the opening cysteine and the closing phenylalanine or tryptophan. The D gene is left open where the match is weak. Only part of the rows carry a size: once, few, many, or a class if the clone is expanded.

j_gene,v_gene,d_gene,abundance,CDR3nt,CDR3aa
TRBJ2-1,TRBV6-2/TRBV6-3,TRBD1,many,TGTGCCAGCAGTTACTCCTTCCAGGGGGCGAATGAGCAGTTCTTC,CASSYSFQGANEQFF
TRBJ2-7,TRBV19,TRBD2,many,TGTGCCAGTAGTATGAGAGCGGGAGGCCACGAGCAGTACTTC,CASSMRAGGHEQYF
TRBJ2-3,TRBV20-1,NA,few,TGCAGTGCTAGCCGCCCTGGAGGGGAGGGCACAGATACGCAGTATTTT,CSASRPGGEGTDTQYF
TRBJ1-1,TRBV6-5,NA,many,TGTGCCAGCAGTGGCCAACGGGGGGTGATCACTGAAGCTTTCTTT,CASSGQRGVITEAFF
TRBJ2-7,TRBV20-1,NA,medium-sized,TGCAGTGCAGCTCCCGCCCAGGGAAGCTCCTACGAGCAGTACTTC,CSAAPAQGSSYEQYF
TRBJ2-3,TRBV9,NA,NA,TGTGCCAGCAGCGTCGGGACCCCGGGAACAGATACGCAGTATTTT,CASSVGTPGTDTQYF
TRBJ2-1,TRBV5-1,NA,NA,TGCGCCAGCAGCTTGGCCAAGAACTCCTACAATGAGCAGTTCTTC,CASSLAKNSYNEQFF
TRBJ2-4,TRBV6-2/TRBV6-3,NA,many,TGTGCCAGCAGTTACCACCTCGGACAGAGCGAACTAGCCAAAAACATTCAGTACTTC,CASSYHLGQSELAKNIQYF
TRBJ1-6,TRBV21-1,NA,many,TGTGCCAGCAGCAAAGACGGGACAGGGGACAGGAGCTCCTATAATTCACCCCTCCACTTT,CASSKDGTGDRSSYNSPLHF
TRBJ1-2,TRBV6-4,NA,many,TGTGCCACCCCTGCTACCTCTAACTATGGCTACACCTTC,CATPATSNYGYTF
TRBJ2-7,TRBV27,NA,few,TGTGCCAGCAGTTTACCCACTACAACGCTGGCCCGCTACGAGCAGTACTTC,CASSLPTTTLARYEQYF
TRBJ1-3,TRBV7-2,NA,NA,TGTGCCAGCAGCTTAGATGGGACTGGAAACACCATATATTTT,CASSLDGTGNTIYF
TRBJ1-5,TRBV28,NA,many,TGTGCCAGCAGGGTACACCCGGGACACCGACCCAATCAGCCCCAGCATTTT,CASRVHPGHRPNQPQHF
TRBJ2-7,TRBV18,NA,many,TGTGCCAGCTCACCAGGAGGGTCGAGCGAGCAGTACTTC,CASSPGGSSEQYF
TRBJ2-5,TRBV19,NA,NA,TGTGCCAGTAGTATGTCGGGTGGACAAGAGACCCAGTACTTC,CASSMSGGQETQYF
TRBJ1-1,TRBV29-1,NA,NA,TGCAGCGTTGGTAGGGTAGTGGCTTTCTTT,CSVGRVVAFF
TRBJ2-7,TRBV28,NA,many,TGTGCCAGCAAGCGGACAGTATCCTACGAGCAGTACTTC,CASKRTVSYEQYF
TRBJ2-5,TRBV20-1,TRBD2,NA,TGCAGTGCCCGGACTAGCGGGTCGAGGGAGACCCAGTACTTC,CSARTSGSRETQYF
TRBJ2-7,TRBV5-1,TRBD2,few,TGCGCCAGCAGCTTGGCTGGGCGGGGGGCACCCTACGAGCAGTACTTC,CASSLAGRGAPYEQYF
TRBJ2-2,TRBV5-1,NA,NA,TGCGCCAGCAGCTTGCGAGGGGGGAGCACCACCGGGGAGCTGTTTTTT,CASSLRGGSTTGELFF
TRBJ2-7,TRBV12-3/TRBV12-4,NA,many,TGTGCCAGCAGTTTGATGTGGTCCTACGAGCAGTACTTC,CASSLMWSYEQYF
TRBJ2-1,TRBV19,TRBD2,many,TGTGCCACAACGGGACTAGGGAACCCTCGGCAGTTCTTC,CATTGLGNPRQFF
TRBJ1-4,TRBV20-1,NA,many,TGCAGTGCTAGAGATTGGCTCAAGTTATCAACTAATGAAAAACTGTTTTTT,CSARDWLKLSTNEKLFF
TRBJ2-2,TRBV6-5,NA,many,TGTGCCAGCAGAGATGGATCCGCCGGGGAGCTGTTTTTT,CASRDGSAGELFF
TRBJ2-7,TRBV29-1,NA,few,TGCAGCGTTATAGGGGAGGACAGACCCTCGGGGGAGCAGTACTTC,CSVIGEDRPSGEQYF
TRBJ1-5,TRBV6-2/TRBV6-3,NA,many,TGTGCCAGCAGTTACCGTCCTGGAGGGGAGCCCCAGCATTTT,CASSYRPGGEPQHF
TRBJ2-5,TRBV29-1,NA,many,TGCAGCGCGGCTCGACAGGAGCAAGAGACCCAGTACTTC,CSAARQEQETQYF